This T cell receptor beta chain was obtained from a study of shared clonotypes between healthy human individuals. Across the study: Aged between 18 and 49, the donors were a couple of women and three men. Study conclusions and caveats: With few donors, the genetic and exposure-history diversity represented was limited.

Per germline, CDR1 SGHRS and CDR2 YFSETQ. This CDR3 has 15 amino acids. The V end lost 4 bases, the J end lost 0 bases, and 11 bases lay between the germline ends. CD4+ cells were split into CD45RA+ naive and CD45RA-negative memory subsets. In the case of this clone: Its antigen is as yet unknown.

Deep was the level used in running the assay. The method was immunoSEQ multiplex PCR; TCRdb's version includes in-frame clones alone and lacks a portion of them. Among roughly 1 million clones listed, about 75% were seen once. This chain uses TRBV5-1 with TRBJ1-3; maybe TRBD1 (5 bases). The receptor comes from a man aged 18 to 29 in good health. Sequencing was done on a sample of memory CD4+ T cells sorted from blood. Subset reported: CD45RA-negative fraction. CDR3 residues: CASSPDSYSGNTIYF. In DNA form, the CDR3 reads TGCGCCAGCAGCCCTGACAGCTACTCTGGAAACACCATATATTTT.